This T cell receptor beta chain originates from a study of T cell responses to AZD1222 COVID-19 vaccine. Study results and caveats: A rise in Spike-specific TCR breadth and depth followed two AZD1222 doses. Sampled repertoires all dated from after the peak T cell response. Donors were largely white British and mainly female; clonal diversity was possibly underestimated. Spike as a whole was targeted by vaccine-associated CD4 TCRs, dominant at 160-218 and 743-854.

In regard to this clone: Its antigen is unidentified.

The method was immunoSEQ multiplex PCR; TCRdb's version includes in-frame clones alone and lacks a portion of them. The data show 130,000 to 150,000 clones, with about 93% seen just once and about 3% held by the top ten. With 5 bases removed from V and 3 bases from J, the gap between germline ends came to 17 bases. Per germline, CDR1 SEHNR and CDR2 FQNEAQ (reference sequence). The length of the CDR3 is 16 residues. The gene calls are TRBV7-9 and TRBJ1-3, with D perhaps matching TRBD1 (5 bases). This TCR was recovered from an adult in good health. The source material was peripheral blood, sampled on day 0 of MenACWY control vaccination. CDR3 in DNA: TGTGCCAGCAGCCCTTCCGCAGGGAAGAATGGAAACACCATATATTTT. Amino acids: CASSPSAGKNGNTIYF.